This is a list of T cell receptor beta chains from one sample in a study of T cell responses to AZD1222 COVID-19 vaccine. Here immunoSEQ multiplex PCR was the method, and the copy in TCRdb shows in-frame clones only, minus some. The table lists around 150,000 clones, about 90% of them singletons. The input for sequencing was peripheral blood, taken on day 0 of AZD1222 vaccination. The receptors come from an adult in good health. CDR3s leave out the opening cysteine and the closing phenylalanine or tryptophan. The size entry is marked missing in some rows and otherwise reads once, few, many or a size class.

J | V | size | CDR3
TRBJ2-3 | TRBV5-1 | NA | ASSLDSSGDTQY
TRBJ1-3 | TRBV19 | NA | ASRRPGDAFSGNTIY
TRBJ2-1 | TRBV6-5 | NA | ASSTRDRDREQF
TRBJ1-6 | TRBV28 | NA | ASSWGDSPLH
TRBJ2-3 | TRBV24-1 | NA | ATRRGDTQY
TRBJ2-3 | TRBV28 | NA | ASMVGAGAPLGTQY
TRBJ2-7 | TRBV5-1 | NA | ASSPGRYEQY
TRBJ1-1 | TRBV2 | once | ASNPRWAYMNTEAF
TRBJ1-1 | TRBV7-2 | NA | ASSFEAQGRAF
TRBJ2-7 | TRBV3-1/TRBV3-2 | NA | ASSQDRDYLYEQY
TRBJ1-5 | TRBV12-2 | NA | ASRFPGQGVQPQH
TRBJ2-3 | TRBV11-2 | NA | ASHLGGLTDTQY
TRBJ2-3 | TRBV2 | NA | ASRTGTSGRNTQY
TRBJ1-5 | TRBV28 | few | ASSFGQDSYSNQPQH
TRBJ1-2 | TRBV28 | NA | ASSLSVGGYT
TRBJ1-3 | TRBV9 | once | ASSVGTFWGPSSGNTIY
TRBJ1-1 | TRBV6-1 | NA | ASSESGQPTEAF
TRBJ2-7 | TRBV5-1 | once | ASSKGQGGYEQY
TRBJ2-7 | TRBV4-2 | NA | ASSQDTGVGTYEQY
TRBJ1-2 | TRBV18 | NA | ASSPSRNYGYT
TRBJ1-6 | TRBV7-2 | once | ASRPRQISPLH
TRBJ1-5 | TRBV28 | NA | ASSSAGGTYQPQH
TRBJ2-7 | TRBV4-3 | NA | ASSQDVTSGASYEQY
TRBJ1-5 | TRBV19 | NA | ASTLRGAANQPQH
TRBJ2-2 | TRBV5-1 | NA | ASSPRDRGLTGELF
TRBJ2-1 | TRBV6-5 | NA | ASSYDTYNEQF
TRBJ2-6 | TRBV2 | NA | ASRTGLAGANVLT
TRBJ1-4 | TRBV6-2/TRBV6-3 | NA | ASSYGGVNEKLF
TRBJ1-2 | TRBV5-1 | NA | ASSLRSADLYGYT
TRBJ1-2 | TRBV28 | NA | ASSLSGGNYGYT
TRBJ1-4 | TRBV21-1 | NA | ASSKGGPGGHEKLF
TRBJ2-7 | TRBV6-1 | NA | ASSEAQGPYEQY
TRBJ2-7 | TRBV4-2 | once | ASSQVQAYEQY
TRBJ2-7 | TRBV27 | NA | ASRGFDSSYEQY
TRBJ2-3 | TRBV7-9 | NA | ASSRTRSTDTQY
TRBJ2-3 | TRBV13 | NA | ASRQNSGSTADTQY
TRBJ2-7 | TRBV19 | NA | ASSQLLGQEYEQY
TRBJ1-2 | TRBV27 | NA | ASSYWGGQTNGYT